These 25 T cell receptor beta chains originate from one sample sequenced in a study of tumor-infiltrating lymphocytes in localized non-small cell lung cancer. Data came from immunoSEQ multiplex PCR; TCRdb stores just in-frame clones and leaves some out. The sample has 11,000 to 15,000 clones; 75% to 85% are singletons. The source material was lung tumor tissue. These receptors were collected from a human donor with non-small cell lung cancer.

As regards this clone: The junction and the germline gene differ at one end; a read error may be behind it. The chain is built from TRBV5-4 and TRBJ2-1; 12 bases agree with TRBD2. Germline CDR1 and CDR2: SGHNT and YYREEE (reference sequence). CDR3 length: 17 residues. DNA for the CDR3: TGTGCCAGCAGTTTGGGGGGGCTAGCGGGAGGGAGCTCTGAGCAGTTCTTC. Amino acids: CASSLGGLAGGSSEQFF. The full variable domain, in which reference TRBV5-4 and TRBJ2-1 provide the parts outside the CDR3, is ETGVTQSPTHLIKTRGQQVTLRCSSQSGHNTVSWYQQALGQGPQFIFQYYREEENGRGNFPPRFSGLQFPNYSSELNVNALELDDSALYLCASSLGGLAGGSSEQFFGPGTRLTVL.

The V gene is TRBV19, the J gene TRBJ1-1; no definite D call. CDR3 length: 14 residues. With 7 bases removed from V and 12 bases from J, the gap between germline ends came to 24 bases. Germline V gene sequence: CDR1 LNHDA, CDR2 SQIVND (reference sequence). CDR3 residues: CASTESSGSSKTFF. The CDR3 DNA follows: TGTGCCAGTACCGAAAGCTCCGGGAGTAGCAAAACTTTCTTT.

The V call is TRBV9, the J call TRBJ1-6; D remains ambiguous. This CDR3 is built from 15 residues. The germline gives CDR1 SGDLS, CDR2 YYNGEE. V shed 2 bases and J shed 7 bases, with 13 bases lying between them. The CDR3 region is CASSVNWAENSPLHF. The CDR3 bases are TGTGCCAGCAGCGTTAATTGGGCAGAAAATTCACCCCTCCACTTT.

DNA for the CDR3: TGTGCCAGCAGCAAGAATCCCGGGACGAACACTGAAGCTTTCTTT. Its protein product is CASSKNPGTNTEAFF. The gene calls are TRBV9 and TRBJ1-1; D is possibly TRBD1 (5 bases). Deletions cut 4 bases from V and 1 base from J, with 14 bases between. Germline V gene lookup returns CDR1 SGDLS and CDR2 YYNGEE. The CDR3 totals 15 residues.

This clone was recorded a few times. Distinct nucleotide sequences in the sample also encode this CDR3. The genes are TRBV27 and TRBJ2-7, with TRBD2 identical over 8 bases. CDR3 size: 11 residues. Germline CDR1 is MNHEY and CDR2 is SMNVEV (reference sequence). Losses at the gene ends were 6 bases for V and 7 bases for J; bases not matched to a gene: 2. The DNA for the CDR3 is TGTGCCAGCAGCGGGGGGGTGGAGCAGTACTTC. Translating it yields CASSGGVEQYF.

The chain is built from TRBV30 and TRBJ1-2, with no clear D. The germline CDR1 and CDR2 sequences are GTSNPN and SVGIG (reference sequence). CDR3 length: 11 amino acids. V was cut by 0 bases and J by 6 bases, with 5 bases left in between. Written as DNA, the CDR3 is TGTGCCTGGAGTGTATTAGATGGCTACACCTTC. Translated, it gives CAWSVLDGYTF.

The gene calls are TRBV5-1 and TRBJ2-5, with D hard to call. This CDR3 region has 14 residues. The germline CDR1 and CDR2 sequences are SGHRS and YFSETQ. Trimming took 2 bases from V and 1 from J, leaving 9 bases between them. This CDR3 reads CASSFGSGQETQYF. The CDR3 DNA is TGCGCCAGCAGCTTCGGATCAGGCCAAGAGACCCAGTACTTC.

V is TRBV7-2 and J is TRBJ2-2; TRBD2 might be the D (5 bases). Trimming took 4 bases from V and 5 from J, leaving 17 bases between them. Germline CDR1 SGHTA, CDR2 FQGNSA. The CDR3 is 16 residues long. The CDR3 DNA reads TGTGCCAGCAGCTCAATGAGGTTATCGGGGACCGGGGAGCTGTTTTTT. Translation gives CASSSMRLSGTGELFF.

This chain connects TRBV7-2 to TRBJ2-1, with D possibly TRBD1 on 6 matching bases. The CDR3 consists of 13 residues. Germline V gene lookup returns CDR1 SGHTA and CDR2 FQGNSA. V was shortened by 3 bases and J by 7 bases, with 10 bases between the two germline ends. CDR3 residues: CASSFGRGNEQFF. Written as DNA, the CDR3 is TGTGCCAGCAGCTTTGGCAGGGGTAATGAGCAGTTCTTC.

V gene TRBV5-4 combines with J gene TRBJ1-2; TRBD1 agrees at 7 bases. The V gene's germline CDR1 is SGHNT and CDR2 YYREEE (reference sequence). The CDR3 is 14 amino acids. V dropped 4 bases and J dropped 2; count of bases not matched to a gene: 5. The CDR3 sequence: CASSQDRTNYGYTF. DNA of the CDR3: TGTGCCAGCAGCCAGGACAGGACGAACTATGGCTACACCTTC. The full variable domain, with the rest looked up from reference TRBV5-4 and TRBJ1-2, is ETGVTQSPTHLIKTRGQQVTLRCSSQSGHNTVSWYQQALGQGPQFIFQYYREEENGRGNFPPRFSGLQFPNYSSELNVNALELDDSALYLCASSQDRTNYGYTFGSGTRLTVV.

The rearrangement links TRBV18 to TRBJ1-5; D not resolved. The CDR3 covers 14 residues. Germline V gene sequence: CDR1 KGHSH, CDR2 LQKENI. V was clipped by 0 bases and J by 11 bases, with 14 bases between them. CDR3 sequence reads: CASSPPKGTGAQHF. CDR3 DNA: TGTGCCAGCTCACCACCGAAGGGTACCGGGGCCCAGCATTTT.

The genes are TRBV30 and TRBJ1-2; no firm D call. Trimming shortened V by 0 bases and J by 4 bases, and 3 bases separated the two germline ends. Germline CDR1 GTSNPN, CDR2 SVGIG (reference sequence). The CDR3 has 11 amino acids. This CDR3 reads CAWSVRYGYTF. The CDR3 DNA follows: TGTGCCTGGAGTGTCCGCTATGGCTACACCTTC. Using reference TRBV30 and TRBJ1-2 for the parts outside the CDR3, the full variable domain is SQTIHQWPATLVQPVGSPLSLECTVEGTSNPNLYWYRQAAGRGLQLLFYSVGIGQISSEVPQNLSASRPQDRQFILSSKKLLLSDSGFYLCAWSVRYGYTFGSGTRLTVV.

V and J are TRBV28 and TRBJ2-2; D might be TRBD1 (6 bases). V was cut by 6 bases and J by 5 bases, with 13 bases left in between. This CDR3 comprises 14 residues. The V gene's germline CDR1 is MDHEN and CDR2 SYDVKM. DNA of the CDR3: TGTGCCAGCAGGCAGCAGGGGCGAACCGGGGAGCTGTTTTTT. Its translation is CASRQQGRTGELFF.

CDR3 amino acids: CASSAGSGATGNTIYF. DNA of the CDR3: TGTGCCAGCAGCGCCGGGTCAGGAGCCACTGGAAACACCATATATTTT. This sequence joins TRBV9 and TRBJ1-3; no clear D. This CDR3 has 16 amino acids. V gave up 3 bases and J gave up 2 bases, with 15 bases separating them. CDR1 is SGDLS and CDR2 is YYNGEE in the germline V gene.

The chain joins TRBV30 to TRBJ2-2, with TRBD2 identical over 9 bases. The V gene end was trimmed by 0 bases and the J gene end by 4 bases; junction bases not matched to a gene: 6. Germline CDR1 and CDR2: GTSNPN and SVGIG (reference sequence). CDR3 size: 16 residues. CDR3 sequence reads: CAWSVGGGGGTGELFF. As DNA, the CDR3 is TGTGCCTGGAGTGTGGGCGGGGGGGGCGGCACCGGGGAGCTGTTTTTT.

The rearrangement joins TRBV7-9 to TRBJ1-2; D remains unclear. CDR1 is SEHNR and CDR2 is FQNEAQ in the germline V gene (reference sequence). This CDR3 region has 13 residues. Trimming pared 3 bases from V and 3 bases from J, leaving 8 bases between. CDR3 region: CASSFREDYGYTF. CDR3 DNA sequence: TGTGCCAGCAGCTTCCGTGAGGACTATGGCTACACCTTC.

V and J are TRBV18 and TRBJ2-2; 10 bases are shared with TRBD1. The trim removed 4 bases at V and 3 bases at J, leaving 2 bases unmatched. The CDR3 runs to 15 residues. Germline assignment: CDR1 KGHSH and CDR2 LQKENI. The CDR3 DNA reads TGTGCCAGCTCACAAGGGACAGGGGACACCGGGGAGCTGTTTTTT. Amino acids: CASSQGTGDTGELFF.

The rearrangement links TRBV28 to TRBJ1-3; no firm D call. V gave up 6 bases and J gave up 1 base, with 16 bases separating them. The CDR3 runs 16 residues. The germline V gene has CDR1 MDHEN and CDR2 SYDVKM. The CDR3, as DNA: TGTGCCAGCAGCACTACTAAACGGGGATCTGGAAACACCATATATTTT. This translates into CASSTTKRGSGNTIYF.

The genes are TRBV10-3 and TRBJ2-1; no definite D call. CDR3 size: 12 residues. CDR1 and CDR2 from the germline V gene are ENHRY and SYGVKD. The ends were cut back, 3 bases at V and 8 bases at J, with 8 bases in the middle. The CDR3 loop is CAISDPGDEQFF. The DNA of the CDR3 is TGTGCCATCAGTGATCCCGGTGATGAGCAGTTCTTC.

The chain uses TRBV6-6 and TRBJ2-7; 8 bases map to TRBD1. Germline-derived CDR1 and CDR2 are MNHNY and SVGAGI (reference sequence). V shed 6 bases and J 7 bases; nucleotides not matched to a gene: 17. This CDR3 is built from 16 residues. The CDR3 reads CASSPPGQGGLREQYF. In nucleotides, the CDR3 is TGTGCCAGCAGCCCCCCCGGACAGGGAGGATTGAGAGAGCAGTACTTC.

The chain combines TRBV10-3 with TRBJ1-5; a weak D match, TRBD1 (5 bases). V was pared by 8 bases and J by 7 bases, with 15 bases between. The germline gives CDR1 ENHRY, CDR2 SYGVKD. The CDR3 is 13 residues long. The CDR3, as DNA: TGTGCCATCGGGAGCAGGGACGGGCAGCCCCAGCATTTT. Its protein is CAIGSRDGQPQHF.

The chain couples TRBV6-6 to TRBJ2-2, with 7 bases lining up with TRBD1. Losses at the gene ends were 7 bases for V and 1 base for J; bases not matched to a gene: 3. This CDR3 comprises 14 residues. Germline V gene lookup returns CDR1 MNHNY and CDR2 SVGAGI (reference sequence). The CDR3 nucleotides are TGTGCCAGCAAAGACAGGGTGAACACCGGGGAGCTGTTTTTT. It codes for CASKDRVNTGELFF.

V gene TRBV7-9 combines with J gene TRBJ2-7, with a weak D call TRBD1 (5 bases). The CDR3 covers 14 residues. V lost 6 bases and J lost 4, with 16 bases in between. Germline-derived CDR1 and CDR2 are SEHNR and FQNEAQ (reference sequence). This CDR3 reads CASSSDSLLYEQYF. The CDR3 nucleotides read TGTGCCAGCAGTTCCGACAGTCTACTTTACGAGCAGTACTTC.

The chain is built from TRBV7-9 and TRBJ2-3; D may be TRBD1 (5 bases). CDR3 length equals 15 residues. V lost 5 bases and J lost 2, with 14 bases in between. Germline V gives CDR1 SEHNR, CDR2 FQNEAQ (reference sequence). The CDR3 coding sequence is TGTGCCAGCAGCCGCCCGACAGATACCACAGATACGCAGTATTTT. Translated, it gives CASSRPTDTTDTQYF.

The V call is TRBV19, the J call TRBJ2-1; TRBD2 aligns across 14 bases. The CDR3 length is 15 residues. The J segment lost 12 bases and the V segment lost 5 bases, leaving 9 bases of the junction unmatched. Germline CDR1 and CDR2: LNHDA and SQIVND (reference sequence). The CDR3 bases are TGTGCCAGTAGTTTCTCGGGACTAGCGGGAGCGGCGCAGTTCTTC. It encodes CASSFSGLAGAAQFF.